The 8 T cell receptor beta chains below come from one sample, sequenced in a study of T cells in Graves' hyperthyroidism and ophthalmopathy. Amplification yielded TCR beta CDR3 regions, with RNA transcripts as the source. The HTBI primer set was used in a first-round RT-PCR of the TCR CDR3. TCRdb used MiXCR to reprocess the multiplex PCR reads, holding one entry per CDR3 protein. Of more than 500,000 distinct CDR3 sequences listed, around 15% are singletons. The source material was blood. The source is a woman aged 25 to 39 with Graves' ophthalmopathy.

This clonotype was observed many times. The rearrangement joins TRBV4-1 to TRBJ2-7; D remains unclear. Germline values: CDR1 MGHRA, CDR2 YSYEKL. The CDR3 totals 14 residues. Trimming shortened V by 1 base and J by 0 bases, and 7 bases separated the two germline ends. This chain's CDR3 is CASSQAAVSYEQYF. The CDR3 nucleotides read TGCGCCAGCAGCCAAGCCGCAGTCTCCTACGAGCAGTACTTC.

This clonotype was seen at least ten times. This chain links TRBV10-3 with TRBJ2-7; the D is unclear. This CDR3 contains 14 residues. CDR1 is ENHRY and CDR2 is SYGVKD in the germline V gene. The ends were cut back, 0 bases at V and 2 bases at J, with 8 bases in the middle. CDR3 bases: TGTGCCATCAGTGAGTCGCCAGGCGCCTACGAGCAGTACTTC. It translates to CAISESPGAYEQYF.

This clonotype appeared many times. This rearrangement joins TRBV30 to TRBJ2-2; D is undetermined. The CDR3 loop spans 12 amino acids. Germline V gene data show CDR1 as GTSNPN and CDR2 as SVGIG (reference sequence). Trimming removed 2 bases at V and 13 bases at J, with 14 bases between. The CDR3 DNA is TGTGCCTGGAGTCAAAATGAGGCGTTGCTGTTTTTT. This codes for CAWSQNEALLFF.

This clonotype showed up just a few times. CDR3 DNA sequence: TGCAGTGCTTCAGGACTAGCGGGAGACATAACCGCGGGCGAGCAGTACTTC. Translating it yields CSASGLAGDITAGEQYF. The chain combines TRBV20-1 with TRBJ2-7, with 13 bases that match TRBD2. The CDR3 loop spans 17 amino acids. The ends lost 5 bases at V and 6 bases at J; junction bases unmatched: 16. The germline V gene has CDR1 DFQATT and CDR2 SNEGSKA (reference sequence).

This clonotype was recorded a few times. The chain combines TRBV20-1 with TRBJ2-5; D gene unclear. V gave up 4 bases and J gave up 5 bases, with 14 bases separating them. The CDR3 is 13 residues long. In germline, CDR1 is DFQATT, CDR2 SNEGSKA (reference sequence). The CDR3 sequence: CSAITASGETQYF. CDR3 in DNA: TGCAGTGCTATAACAGCGTCCGGGGAGACCCAGTACTTC.

This clonotype was observed many times. This rearrangement joins TRBV3-1 to TRBJ2-1; either TRBD1 or TRBD2 may fit D (5 bases each). CDR1 is LGHDT and CDR2 is YNNKEL in the germline V gene (reference sequence). The CDR3 totals 12 residues. Trimming shortened V by 1 base and J by 14 bases, and 12 bases separated the two germline ends. CDR3 DNA sequence: TGTGCCAGCAGCCAAGTCGGGGACGAGGAGTTCTTC. Translating gives CASSQVGDEEFF.

The chain uses TRBV24-1 and TRBJ2-3; TRBD1 might be the D (7 bases). CDR3 size: 18 residues. The V gene's germline CDR1 is KGHDR and CDR2 SFDVKD. Trimming removed 3 bases from V and 7 bases from J, with 25 bases in between. DNA for the CDR3: TGTGCCACCAGTGATCTACACAGGGGACTTCTCGGGCTTTATACGCAGTATTTT. Encoded protein: CATSDLHRGLLGLYTQYF.

The V call is TRBV12-3 or TRBV12-4, the J call TRBJ2-7, with 8 bases fitting TRBD1. With 4 bases clipped from V and 4 bases from J, the junction kept 18 bases outside the gene matches. This CDR3 contains 18 residues. The CDR3 is CASSSSDRVYQAKYEQYF. In nucleotides, the CDR3 is TGTGCCAGCAGTTCCTCGGACAGGGTTTACCAAGCAAAATACGAGCAGTACTTC.